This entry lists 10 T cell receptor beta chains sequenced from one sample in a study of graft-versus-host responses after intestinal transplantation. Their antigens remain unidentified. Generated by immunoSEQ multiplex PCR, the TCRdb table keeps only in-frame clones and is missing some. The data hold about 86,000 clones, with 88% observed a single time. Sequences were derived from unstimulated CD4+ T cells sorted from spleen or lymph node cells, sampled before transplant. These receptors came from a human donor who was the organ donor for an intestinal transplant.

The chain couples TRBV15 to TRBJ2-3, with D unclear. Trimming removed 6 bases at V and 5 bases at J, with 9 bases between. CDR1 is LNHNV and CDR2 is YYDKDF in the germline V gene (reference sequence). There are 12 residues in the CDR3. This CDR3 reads CATRAPRDTQYF. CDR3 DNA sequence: TGTGCCACCAGGGCACCCCGAGATACGCAGTATTTT.

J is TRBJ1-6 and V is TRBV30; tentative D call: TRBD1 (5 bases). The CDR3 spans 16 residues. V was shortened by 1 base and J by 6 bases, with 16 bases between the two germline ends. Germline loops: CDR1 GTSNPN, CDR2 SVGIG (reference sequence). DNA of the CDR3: TGTGCCTGGAGTGGGGGCGGGATTTCTCCTAATTCACCCCTCCACTTT. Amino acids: CAWSGGGISPNSPLHF.

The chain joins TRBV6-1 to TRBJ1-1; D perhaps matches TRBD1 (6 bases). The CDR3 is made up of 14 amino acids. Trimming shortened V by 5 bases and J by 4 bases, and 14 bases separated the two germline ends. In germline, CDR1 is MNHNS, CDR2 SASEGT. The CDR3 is CASSWGSGATEAFF. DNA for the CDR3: TGTGCCAGCAGTTGGGGGTCAGGGGCCACTGAAGCTTTCTTT.

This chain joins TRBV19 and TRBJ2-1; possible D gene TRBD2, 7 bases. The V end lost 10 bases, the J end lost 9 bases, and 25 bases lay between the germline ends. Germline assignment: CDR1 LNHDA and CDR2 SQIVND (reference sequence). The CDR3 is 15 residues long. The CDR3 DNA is TGTGCCACTAAAAAGGGGGGGAGTAGGCGTGGTGAGCAGTTCTTC. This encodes CATKKGGSRRGEQFF.

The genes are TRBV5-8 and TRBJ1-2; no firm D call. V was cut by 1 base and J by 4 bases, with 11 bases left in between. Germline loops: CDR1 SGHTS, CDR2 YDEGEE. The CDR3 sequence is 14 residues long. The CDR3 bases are TGTGCCAGCAGCTTGCGGGGAAGTGGCTATGGCTACACCTTC. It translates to CASSLRGSGYGYTF.

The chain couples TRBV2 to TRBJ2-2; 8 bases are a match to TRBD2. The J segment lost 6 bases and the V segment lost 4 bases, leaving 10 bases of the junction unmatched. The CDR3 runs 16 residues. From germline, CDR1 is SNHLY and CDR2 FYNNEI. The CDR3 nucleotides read TGTGCCAGCAGTGTGTTGGGGACTAGTGTCGCCGGGGAGCTGTTTTTT. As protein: CASSVLGTSVAGELFF.

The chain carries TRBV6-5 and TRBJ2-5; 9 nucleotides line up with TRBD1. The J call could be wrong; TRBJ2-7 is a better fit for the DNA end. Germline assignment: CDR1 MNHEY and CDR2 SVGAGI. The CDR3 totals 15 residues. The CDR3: CASRPPGTGNNEQYF. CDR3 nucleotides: TGTGCCAGCAGACCTCCTGGGACAGGGAACAACGAGCAGTACTTC.

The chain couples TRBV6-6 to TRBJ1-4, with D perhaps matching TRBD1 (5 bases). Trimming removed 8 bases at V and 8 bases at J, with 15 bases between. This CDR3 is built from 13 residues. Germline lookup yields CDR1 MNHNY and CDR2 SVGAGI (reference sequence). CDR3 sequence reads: CASRGTLNEKLFF. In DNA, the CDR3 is TGTGCCAGCCGCGGGACCTTAAACGAAAAACTGTTTTTT.

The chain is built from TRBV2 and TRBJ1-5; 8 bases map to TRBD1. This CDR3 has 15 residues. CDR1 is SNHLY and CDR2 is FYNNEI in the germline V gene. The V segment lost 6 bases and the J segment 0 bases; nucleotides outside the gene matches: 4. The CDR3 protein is CASRRTGNSNQPQHF. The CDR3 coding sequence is TGTGCCAGCAGAAGGACAGGGAATAGCAATCAGCCCCAGCATTTT. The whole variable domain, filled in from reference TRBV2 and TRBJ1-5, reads EPEVTQTPSHQVTQMGQEVILRCVPISNHLYFYWYRQILGQKVEFLVSFYNNEISEKSEIFDDQFSVERPDGSNFTLKIRSTKLEDSAMYFCASRRTGNSNQPQHFGDGTRLSIL.

The DNA for the CDR3 is TGTGCCAGCACTTGGGGAAGGCTAGCATCCGAGCAGTACTTC. It translates to CASTWGRLASEQYF. J is TRBJ2-7 and V is TRBV11-2, with D possibly TRBD2 on 5 matching bases. The V end was cut by 7 bases, the J end by 6 bases, with 19 bases between. CDR1 SGHAT and CDR2 FQNNGV come from the germline V gene. The CDR3 has 14 residues.